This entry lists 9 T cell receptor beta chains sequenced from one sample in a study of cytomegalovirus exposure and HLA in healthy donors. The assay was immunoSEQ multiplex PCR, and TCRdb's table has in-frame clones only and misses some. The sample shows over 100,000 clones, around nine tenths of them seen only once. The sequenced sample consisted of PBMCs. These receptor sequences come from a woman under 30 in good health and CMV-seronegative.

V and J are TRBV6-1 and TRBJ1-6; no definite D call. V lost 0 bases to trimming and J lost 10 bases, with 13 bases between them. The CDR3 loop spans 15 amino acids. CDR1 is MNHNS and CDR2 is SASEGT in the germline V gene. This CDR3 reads CASSEAVQFQSPLHF. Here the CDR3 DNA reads TGTGCCAGCAGTGAAGCTGTGCAGTTTCAATCACCCCTCCACTTT.

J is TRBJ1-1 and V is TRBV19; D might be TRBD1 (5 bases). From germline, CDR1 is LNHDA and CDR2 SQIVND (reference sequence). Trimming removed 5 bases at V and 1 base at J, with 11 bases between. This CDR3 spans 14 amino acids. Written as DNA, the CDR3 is TGTGCCAGTAGTTGGGGCGGGAAGAACACTGAAGCTTTCTTT. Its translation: CASSWGGKNTEAFF.

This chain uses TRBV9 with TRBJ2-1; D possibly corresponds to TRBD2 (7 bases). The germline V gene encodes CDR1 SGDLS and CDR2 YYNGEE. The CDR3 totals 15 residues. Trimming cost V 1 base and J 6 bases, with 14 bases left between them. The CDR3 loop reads CASSVRGGRGNEQFF. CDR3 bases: TGTGCCAGCAGCGTAAGAGGGGGGAGGGGCAATGAGCAGTTCTTC.

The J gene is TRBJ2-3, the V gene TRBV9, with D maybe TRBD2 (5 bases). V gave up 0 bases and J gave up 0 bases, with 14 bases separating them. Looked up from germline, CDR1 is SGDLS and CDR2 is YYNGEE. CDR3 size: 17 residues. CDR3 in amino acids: CASSVEPSGASTDTQYF. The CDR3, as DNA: TGTGCCAGCAGCGTAGAACCGAGCGGAGCTAGCACAGATACGCAGTATTTT.

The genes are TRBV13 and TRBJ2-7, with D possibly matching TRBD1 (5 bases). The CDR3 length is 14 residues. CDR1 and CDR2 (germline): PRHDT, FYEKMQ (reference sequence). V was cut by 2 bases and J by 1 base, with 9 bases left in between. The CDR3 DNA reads TGTGCCAGCAGCTTAACTCAGGGATCCTACGAGCAGTACTTC. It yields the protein CASSLTQGSYEQYF.

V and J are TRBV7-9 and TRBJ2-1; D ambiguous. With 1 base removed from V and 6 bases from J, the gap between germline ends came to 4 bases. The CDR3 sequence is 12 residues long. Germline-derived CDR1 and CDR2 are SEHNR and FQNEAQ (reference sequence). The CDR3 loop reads CASSLGSNEQFF. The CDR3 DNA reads TGTGCCAGCAGCTTAGGCAGCAATGAGCAGTTCTTC.

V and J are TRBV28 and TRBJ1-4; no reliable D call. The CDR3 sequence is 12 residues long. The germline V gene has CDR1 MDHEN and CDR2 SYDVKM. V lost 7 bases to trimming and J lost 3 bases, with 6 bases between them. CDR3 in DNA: TGTGCCAGCAACGAGTCTAATGAAAAACTGTTTTTT. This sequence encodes CASNESNEKLFF.

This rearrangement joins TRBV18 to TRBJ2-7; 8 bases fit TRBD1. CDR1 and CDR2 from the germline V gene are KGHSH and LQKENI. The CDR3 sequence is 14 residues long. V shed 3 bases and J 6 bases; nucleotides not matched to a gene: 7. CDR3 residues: CASSPEPTGAEQYF. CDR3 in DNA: TGTGCCAGCTCACCCGAACCGACAGGGGCCGAGCAGTACTTC.

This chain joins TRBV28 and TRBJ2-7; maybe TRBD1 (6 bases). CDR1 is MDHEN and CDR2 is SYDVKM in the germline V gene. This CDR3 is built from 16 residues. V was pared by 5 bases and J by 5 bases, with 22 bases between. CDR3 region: CASSHTRQVQRDEQYF. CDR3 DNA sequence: TGTGCCAGCAGTCATACTAGACAGGTGCAAAGGGACGAGCAGTACTTC.